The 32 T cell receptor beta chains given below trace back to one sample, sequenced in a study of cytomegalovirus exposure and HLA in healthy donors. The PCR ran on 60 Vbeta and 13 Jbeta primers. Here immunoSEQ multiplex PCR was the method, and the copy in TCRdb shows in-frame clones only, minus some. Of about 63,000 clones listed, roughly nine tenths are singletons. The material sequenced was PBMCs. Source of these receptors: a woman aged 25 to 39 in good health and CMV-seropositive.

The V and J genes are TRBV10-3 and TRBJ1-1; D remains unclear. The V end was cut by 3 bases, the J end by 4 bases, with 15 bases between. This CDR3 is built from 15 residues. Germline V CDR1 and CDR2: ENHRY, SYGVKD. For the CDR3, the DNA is TGTGCCATCAGTGACTCTCTGGGCAGACCCACTGAAGCTTTCTTT. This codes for CAISDSLGRPTEAFF.

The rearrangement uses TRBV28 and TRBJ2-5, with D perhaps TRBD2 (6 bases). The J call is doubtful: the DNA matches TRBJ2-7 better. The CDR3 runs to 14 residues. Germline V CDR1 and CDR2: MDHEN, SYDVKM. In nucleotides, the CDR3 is TGTGCCAGCACCTACCTTGGGGGGTTCTACGAGCAGTACTTC. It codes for CASTYLGGFYEQYF.

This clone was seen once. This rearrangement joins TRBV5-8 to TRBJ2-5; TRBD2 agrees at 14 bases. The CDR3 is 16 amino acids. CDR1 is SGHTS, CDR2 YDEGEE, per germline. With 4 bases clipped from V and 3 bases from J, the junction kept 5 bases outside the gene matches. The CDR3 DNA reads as TGTGCCAGCAGCATGGGACTAGCGGGAGTTAAAGAGACCCAGTACTTC. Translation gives CASSMGLAGVKETQYF.

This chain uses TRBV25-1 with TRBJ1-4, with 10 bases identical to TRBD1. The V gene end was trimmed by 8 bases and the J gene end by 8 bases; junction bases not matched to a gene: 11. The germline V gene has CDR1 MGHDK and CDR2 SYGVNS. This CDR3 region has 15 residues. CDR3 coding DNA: TGTGCCAGCGGGACAGGGGCCGGGGATGGAGAAAAACTGTTTTTT. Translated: CASGTGAGDGEKLFF. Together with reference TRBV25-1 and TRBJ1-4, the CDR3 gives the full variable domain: EADIYQTPRYLVIGTGKKITLECSQTMGHDKMYWYQQDPGMELHLIHYSYGVNSTEKGDLSSESTVSRIRTEHFPLTLESARPSHTSQYLCASGTGAGDGEKLFFGSGTQLSVL.

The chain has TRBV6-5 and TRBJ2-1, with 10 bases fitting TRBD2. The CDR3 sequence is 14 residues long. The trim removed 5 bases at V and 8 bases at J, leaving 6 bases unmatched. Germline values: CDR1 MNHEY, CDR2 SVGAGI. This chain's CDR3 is CASSAPGLAHEQFF. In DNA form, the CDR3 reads TGTGCCAGCAGTGCCCCGGGACTAGCGCATGAGCAGTTCTTC.

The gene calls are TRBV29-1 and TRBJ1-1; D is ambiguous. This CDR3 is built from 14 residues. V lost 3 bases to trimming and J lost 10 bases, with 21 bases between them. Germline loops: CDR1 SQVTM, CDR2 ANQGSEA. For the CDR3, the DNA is TGCAGCGTTGACGGGAGGGTAGGGTCGGTTGGAGCTTTCTTT. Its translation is CSVDGRVGSVGAFF.

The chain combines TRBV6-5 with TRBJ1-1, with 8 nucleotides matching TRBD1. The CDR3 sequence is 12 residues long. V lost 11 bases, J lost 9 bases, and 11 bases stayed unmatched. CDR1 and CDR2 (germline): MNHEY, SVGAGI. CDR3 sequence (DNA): TGTGCCGGGCCAGACAGGGGTCTCCAAGCTTTCTTT. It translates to CAGPDRGLQAFF.

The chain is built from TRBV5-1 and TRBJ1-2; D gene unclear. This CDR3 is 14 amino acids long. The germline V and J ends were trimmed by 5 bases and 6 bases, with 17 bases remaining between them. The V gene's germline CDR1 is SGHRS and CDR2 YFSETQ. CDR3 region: CASRSQARPDGYTF. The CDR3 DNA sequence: TGCGCCAGCAGATCCCAAGCGCGCCCCGATGGCTACACCTTC.

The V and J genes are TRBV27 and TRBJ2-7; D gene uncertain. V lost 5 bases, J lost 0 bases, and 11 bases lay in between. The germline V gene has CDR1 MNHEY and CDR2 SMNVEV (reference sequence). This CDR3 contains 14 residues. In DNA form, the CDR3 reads TGTGCCAGCAGTGCCAAGACGGGCTCCTACGAGCAGTACTTC. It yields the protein CASSAKTGSYEQYF.

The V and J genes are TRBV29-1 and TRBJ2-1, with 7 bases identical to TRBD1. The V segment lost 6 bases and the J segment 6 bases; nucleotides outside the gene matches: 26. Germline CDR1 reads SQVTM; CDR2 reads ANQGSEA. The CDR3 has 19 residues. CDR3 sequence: CSVDRTRTWTGQIRNEQFF. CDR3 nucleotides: TGCAGCGTCGATCGAACGAGGACCTGGACAGGTCAGATTCGCAATGAGCAGTTCTTC.

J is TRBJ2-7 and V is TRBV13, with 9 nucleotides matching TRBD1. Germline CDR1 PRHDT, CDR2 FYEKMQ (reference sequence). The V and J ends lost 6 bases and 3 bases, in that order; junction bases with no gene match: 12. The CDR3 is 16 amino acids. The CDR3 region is CASSFLPGQGNYEQYF. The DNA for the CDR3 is TGTGCCAGCAGTTTCCTCCCGGGACAGGGAAACTACGAGCAGTACTTC.

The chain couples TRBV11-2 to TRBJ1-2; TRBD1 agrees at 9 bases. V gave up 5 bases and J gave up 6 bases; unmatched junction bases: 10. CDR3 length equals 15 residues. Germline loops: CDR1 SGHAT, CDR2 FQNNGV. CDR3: CASSPDRGSLNGYTF. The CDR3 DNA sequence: TGTGCCAGCAGCCCCGACAGGGGGAGCTTAAATGGCTACACCTTC.

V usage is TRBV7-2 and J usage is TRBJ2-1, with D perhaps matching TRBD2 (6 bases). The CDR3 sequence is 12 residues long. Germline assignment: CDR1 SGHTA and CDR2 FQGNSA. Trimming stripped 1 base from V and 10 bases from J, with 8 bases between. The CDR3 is CASSLVRGEQFF. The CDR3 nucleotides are TGTGCCAGCAGCTTAGTTCGGGGGGAGCAGTTCTTC.

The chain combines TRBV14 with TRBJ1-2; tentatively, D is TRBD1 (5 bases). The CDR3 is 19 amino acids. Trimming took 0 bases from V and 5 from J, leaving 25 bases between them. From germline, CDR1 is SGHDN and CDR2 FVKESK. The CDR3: CASSQDLRRGGVLYYGYTF. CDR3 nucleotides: TGTGCCAGCAGCCAAGATCTCAGGAGGGGAGGGGTCCTCTATTATGGCTACACCTTC.

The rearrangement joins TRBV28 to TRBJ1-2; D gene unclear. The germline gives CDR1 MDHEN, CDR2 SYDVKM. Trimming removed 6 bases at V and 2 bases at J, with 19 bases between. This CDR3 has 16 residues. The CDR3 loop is CASSPGVSALNYGYTF. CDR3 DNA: TGTGCCAGCAGCCCCGGGGTGTCTGCCTTAAACTATGGCTACACCTTC.

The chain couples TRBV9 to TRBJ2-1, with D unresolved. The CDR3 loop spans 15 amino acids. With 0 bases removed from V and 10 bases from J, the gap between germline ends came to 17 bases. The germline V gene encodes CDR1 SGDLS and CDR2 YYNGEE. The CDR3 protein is CASSVVGEPGTEQFF. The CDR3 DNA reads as TGTGCCAGCAGCGTAGTGGGCGAACCCGGCACGGAGCAGTTCTTC.

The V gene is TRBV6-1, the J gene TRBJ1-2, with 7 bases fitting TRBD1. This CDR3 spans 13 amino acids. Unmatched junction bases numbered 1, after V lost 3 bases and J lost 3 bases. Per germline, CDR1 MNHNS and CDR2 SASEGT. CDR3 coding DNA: TGTGCCAGCAGTGAGACAGGGCACTATGGCTACACCTTC. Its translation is CASSETGHYGYTF.

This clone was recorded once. The chain's CDR3 is CASSPTTGSYEQYF. CDR3 in DNA: TGCGCCAGCAGCCCAACAACAGGGTCCTACGAGCAGTACTTC. This rearrangement joins TRBV5-1 to TRBJ2-7; possibly TRBD1 for D (6 bases). Germline values: CDR1 SGHRS, CDR2 YFSETQ. V was cut by 4 bases and J by 1 base, with 12 bases left in between. The CDR3 loop spans 14 amino acids.

The CDR3 loop is CASSSPGQLSTEAFF. In nucleotides, the CDR3 is TGTGCCAGCAGTTCTCCGGGACAGCTGAGCACTGAAGCTTTCTTT. The genes are TRBV28 and TRBJ1-1; 7 bases match TRBD1. Germline V gene sequence: CDR1 MDHEN, CDR2 SYDVKM. This CDR3 region has 15 residues. V dropped 4 bases and J dropped 4; count of bases not matched to a gene: 9.

The CDR3 DNA is TGTGCCATCAGAAATAGAACAGGGACAGATAGCTCCTACGAGCAGTACTTC. The encoded protein is CAIRNRTGTDSSYEQYF. The gene calls are TRBV10-3 and TRBJ2-7; TRBD1 agrees at 7 bases. CDR1 is ENHRY and CDR2 is SYGVKD in the germline V gene. V dropped 6 bases and J dropped 0; count of bases not matched to a gene: 14. The CDR3 totals 17 residues.

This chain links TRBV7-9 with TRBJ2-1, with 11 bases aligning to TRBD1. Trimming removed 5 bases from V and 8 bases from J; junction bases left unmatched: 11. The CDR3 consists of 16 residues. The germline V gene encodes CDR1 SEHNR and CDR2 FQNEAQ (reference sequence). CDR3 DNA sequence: TGTGCCAGCAGCACCCGGACAGGGGGCGAGTCCCATGAGCAGTTCTTC. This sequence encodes CASSTRTGGESHEQFF.

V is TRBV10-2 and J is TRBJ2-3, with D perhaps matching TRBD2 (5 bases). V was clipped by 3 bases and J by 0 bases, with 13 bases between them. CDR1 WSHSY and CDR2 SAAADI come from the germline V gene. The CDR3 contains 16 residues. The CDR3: CASSDWARTSTDTQYF. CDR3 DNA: TGCGCCAGCAGTGATTGGGCTAGGACTAGCACAGATACGCAGTATTTT.

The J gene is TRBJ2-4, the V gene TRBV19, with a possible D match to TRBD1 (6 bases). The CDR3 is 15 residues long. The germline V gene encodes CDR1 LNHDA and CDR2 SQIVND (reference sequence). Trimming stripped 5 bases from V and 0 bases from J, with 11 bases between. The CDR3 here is CASSGGKLAKNIQYF. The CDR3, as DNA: TGTGCCAGTAGTGGGGGCAAACTAGCCAAAAACATTCAGTACTTC.

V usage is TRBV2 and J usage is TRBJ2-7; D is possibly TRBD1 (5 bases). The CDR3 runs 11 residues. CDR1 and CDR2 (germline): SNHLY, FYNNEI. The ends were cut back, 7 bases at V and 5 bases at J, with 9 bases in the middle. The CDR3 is CASTKGNEQYF. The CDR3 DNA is TGTGCCAGCACGAAGGGGAACGAGCAGTACTTC.

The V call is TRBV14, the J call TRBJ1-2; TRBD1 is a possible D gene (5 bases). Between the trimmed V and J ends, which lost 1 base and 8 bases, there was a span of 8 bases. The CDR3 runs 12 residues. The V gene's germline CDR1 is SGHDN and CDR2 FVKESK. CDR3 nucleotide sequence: TGTGCCAGCAGCCAAGGGGGGGAGGGCTACACCTTC. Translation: CASSQGGEGYTF.

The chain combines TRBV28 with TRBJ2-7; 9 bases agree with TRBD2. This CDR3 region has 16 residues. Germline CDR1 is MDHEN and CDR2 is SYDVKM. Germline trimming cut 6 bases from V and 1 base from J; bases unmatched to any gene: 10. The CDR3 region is CASSRRGGGESYEQYF. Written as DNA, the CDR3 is TGTGCCAGCAGCCGCCGCGGGGGGGGTGAGTCCTACGAGCAGTACTTC. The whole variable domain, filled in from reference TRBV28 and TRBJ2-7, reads DVKVTQSSRYLVKRTGEKVFLECVQDMDHENMFWYRQDPGLGLRLIYFSYDVKMKEKGDIPEGYSVSREKKERFSLILESASTNQTSMYLCASSRRGGGESYEQYFGPGTRLTVT.

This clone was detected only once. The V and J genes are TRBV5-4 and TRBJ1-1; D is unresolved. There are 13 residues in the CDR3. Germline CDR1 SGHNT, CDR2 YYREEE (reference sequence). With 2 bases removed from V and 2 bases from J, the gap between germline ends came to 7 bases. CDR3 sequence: CASSFSENTEAFF. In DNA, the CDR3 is TGTGCCAGCAGCTTCTCAGAAAACACTGAAGCTTTCTTT. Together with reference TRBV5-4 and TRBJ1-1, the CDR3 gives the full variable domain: ETGVTQSPTHLIKTRGQQVTLRCSSQSGHNTVSWYQQALGQGPQFIFQYYREEENGRGNFPPRFSGLQFPNYSSELNVNALELDDSALYLCASSFSENTEAFFGQGTRLTVV.

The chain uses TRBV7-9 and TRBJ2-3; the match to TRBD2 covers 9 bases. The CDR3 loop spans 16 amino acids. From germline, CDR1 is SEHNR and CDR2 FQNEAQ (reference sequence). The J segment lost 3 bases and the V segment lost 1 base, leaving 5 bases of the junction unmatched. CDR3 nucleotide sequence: TGTGCCAGCAGCTTAGAGCACGGACTAGCGACAGATACGCAGTATTTT. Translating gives CASSLEHGLATDTQYF.

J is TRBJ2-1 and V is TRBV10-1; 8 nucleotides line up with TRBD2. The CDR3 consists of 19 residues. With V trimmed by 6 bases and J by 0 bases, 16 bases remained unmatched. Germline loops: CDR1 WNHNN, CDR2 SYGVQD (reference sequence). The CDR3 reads CASRLSGSSLRSSYNEQFF. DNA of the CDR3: TGCGCCAGCAGACTCAGCGGGAGCTCCTTGAGGAGCTCCTACAATGAGCAGTTCTTC.

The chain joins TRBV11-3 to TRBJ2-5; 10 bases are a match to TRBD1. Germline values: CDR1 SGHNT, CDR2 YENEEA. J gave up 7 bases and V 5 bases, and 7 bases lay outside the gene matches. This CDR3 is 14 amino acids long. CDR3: CASSPGQGFGTQYF. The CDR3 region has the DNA TGTGCCAGCAGCCCGGGACAGGGGTTCGGGACCCAGTACTTC.

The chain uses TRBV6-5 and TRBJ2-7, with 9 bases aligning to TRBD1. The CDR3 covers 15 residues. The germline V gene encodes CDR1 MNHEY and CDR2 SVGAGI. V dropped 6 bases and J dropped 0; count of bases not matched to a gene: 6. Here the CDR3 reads CASRATGGSSYEQYF. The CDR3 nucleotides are TGTGCCAGCAGGGCGACAGGGGGAAGCTCCTACGAGCAGTACTTC.

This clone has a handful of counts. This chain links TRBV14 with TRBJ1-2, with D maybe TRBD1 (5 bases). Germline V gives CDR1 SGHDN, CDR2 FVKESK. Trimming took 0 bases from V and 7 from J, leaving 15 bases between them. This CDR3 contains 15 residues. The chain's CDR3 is CASSQDYWGGAGYTF. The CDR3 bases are TGTGCCAGCAGCCAAGATTATTGGGGGGGAGCTGGCTACACCTTC.